A single sample is the source of the 18 T cell receptor beta chains below, sequenced in a study of cytomegalovirus exposure and HLA in healthy donors. PCR was performed using 60 Vbeta and 13 Jbeta primers. Sequencing used immunoSEQ multiplex PCR; TCRdb keeps in-frame clones, though not all of them. The data contain under 200,000 clones, about two thirds of them singletons. Sequences were obtained from PBMCs. The receptor set was obtained from a woman aged 25 to 39 in good health and CMV-seronegative.

There are a few counts of this clone. J is TRBJ1-5 and V is TRBV21-1; TRBD1 reflects the table's D call only, with no check against the DNA. TRBV21-1 is marked as a pseudogene. There are 17 residues in the CDR3. CDR3 in amino acids: CASSKVRRGVGNQPQHF. The CDR3 bases are TGTGCCAGCAGCAAAGTACGCAGGGGAGTAGGCAATCAGCCCCAGCATTTT.

The chain couples TRBV12-5 to TRBJ1-5, with D unresolved. This CDR3 is built from 11 residues. V gave up 2 bases and J gave up 7 bases, with 3 bases separating them. Germline V gene lookup returns CDR1 LGHNT and CDR2 FRNRAP. The CDR3 nucleotides read TGTGCTAGTGGTTTGAGCCAGCCCCAGCATTTT. This codes for CASGLSQPQHF.

The rearrangement joins TRBV4-1 to TRBJ2-3; the D is unclear. V lost 2 bases to trimming and J lost 8 bases, with 11 bases between them. The CDR3 totals 13 residues. Germline V CDR1 and CDR2: MGHRA, YSYEKL. CDR3 residues: CASSQPAPVTQYF. For the CDR3, the DNA is TGCGCCAGCAGCCAACCCGCCCCGGTTACGCAGTATTTT.

This rearrangement joins TRBV5-6 to TRBJ1-5; the match to TRBD1 covers 9 bases. Germline V gene lookup returns CDR1 SGHDT and CDR2 YYEEEE. CDR3 length equals 14 residues. V lost 2 bases to trimming and J lost 7 bases; unmatched junction nucleotides: 4. CDR3 nucleotide sequence: TGTGCCAGCAGCTTACAGGGGGCTGGACAGCCCCAGCATTTT. The encoded protein is CASSLQGAGQPQHF.

This clone was picked up a small number of times. The V gene is TRBV9, the J gene TRBJ2-7, with unresolved D. Germline loops: CDR1 SGDLS, CDR2 YYNGEE. The CDR3 sequence is 15 residues long. V shed 4 bases and J shed 1 base, with 15 bases lying between them. Here the CDR3 reads CASSPGPHSSYEQYF. CDR3 in DNA: TGTGCCAGCAGCCCCGGCCCCCACAGTTCCTACGAGCAGTACTTC.

The V and J genes are TRBV7-6 and TRBJ1-1; no clear D. Germline CDR1 SGHVS, CDR2 FNYEAQ. Deletions cut 0 bases from V and 4 bases from J, with 12 bases between. The CDR3 covers 15 residues. CDR3 amino acids: CASSLAGSGSTEAFF. In DNA, the CDR3 is TGTGCCAGCAGCTTAGCCGGGTCGGGGAGCACTGAAGCTTTCTTT.

This clone has only a few counts. The chain uses TRBV9 and TRBJ1-1; D gene ambiguous. This CDR3 has 13 amino acids. Germline V gene data show CDR1 as SGDLS and CDR2 as YYNGEE. Trimming took 2 bases from V and 5 from J, leaving 10 bases between them. The CDR3 DNA is TGTGCCAGCAGCGTCTCGGGTGAAACTGAAGCTTTCTTT. Its translation is CASSVSGETEAFF.

This chain links TRBV15 with TRBJ2-5; perhaps TRBD1 as D (6 bases). The CDR3 has 18 amino acids. Germline-derived CDR1 and CDR2 are LNHNV and YYDKDF (reference sequence). V lost 0 bases to trimming and J lost 5 bases, with 22 bases between them. CDR3 residues: CATSRDLNRGRIGETQYF. The CDR3 coding sequence is TGTGCCACCAGCAGAGATTTGAATAGGGGGAGAATTGGGGAGACCCAGTACTTC.

J is TRBJ1-1 and V is TRBV6-1, with D possibly TRBD1 on 5 matching bases. Between the trimmed V and J ends, which lost 3 bases and 5 bases, there was a span of 13 bases. Germline V gene lookup returns CDR1 MNHNS and CDR2 SASEGT. There are 14 residues in the CDR3. The CDR3, as DNA: TGTGCCAGCAGTGAGCGGGGGATGTGGACTGAAGCTTTCTTT. Its translation is CASSERGMWTEAFF.

The J gene is TRBJ2-2, the V gene TRBV10-3, with 12 positions matching TRBD1. The V segment lost 6 bases and the J segment 8 bases; nucleotides outside the gene matches: 7. The CDR3 has 15 residues. Germline lookup yields CDR1 ENHRY and CDR2 SYGVKD. CDR3 in amino acids: CAIRGGTGGTGELFF. CDR3 in DNA: TGTGCCATCAGGGGGGGGACAGGGGGCACTGGGGAGCTGTTTTTT.

This clone was observed a handful of times. The chain couples TRBV6-5 to TRBJ2-7; TRBD2 agrees at 7 bases. The germline V gene has CDR1 MNHEY and CDR2 SVGAGI. CDR3 length equals 11 residues. J gave up 6 bases and V 8 bases, and 4 bases lay outside the gene matches. CDR3 DNA: TGTGCCAGCCTATCGGGAGGCGAGCAGTACTTC. Translating gives CASLSGGEQYF.

This chain connects TRBV19 to TRBJ1-5; D not resolved. V dropped 5 bases and J dropped 4 bases, with 12 bases sitting between them. Germline CDR1 reads LNHDA; CDR2 reads SQIVND (reference sequence). This CDR3 region has 14 residues. CDR3 loop: CASSVAYSNQPQHF. The CDR3 DNA is TGTGCCAGTAGTGTGGCTTACAGTAATCAGCCCCAGCATTTT.

This sequence joins TRBV9 and TRBJ1-2; no reliable D call. Germline CDR1 and CDR2: SGDLS and YYNGEE. Trimming took off 3 bases at V and 0 bases at J, with 6 bases between the two ends. The CDR3 runs 13 residues. The CDR3 coding sequence is TGTGCCAGCAGCGAACAGCCTAACTATGGCTACACCTTC. Translated: CASSEQPNYGYTF.

The gene calls are TRBV28 and TRBJ1-1; D is undetermined. The CDR3 spans 15 residues. CDR1 and CDR2 from the germline V gene are MDHEN and SYDVKM. The ends were cut back, 2 bases at V and 5 bases at J, with 15 bases in the middle. CDR3 residues: CASSLEEKYWTEAFF. As DNA, the CDR3 is TGTGCCAGCAGTTTAGAGGAGAAATACTGGACTGAAGCTTTCTTT.

The V and J genes are TRBV28 and TRBJ2-5, with D perhaps matching TRBD1 (6 bases). This CDR3 contains 15 residues. From germline, CDR1 is MDHEN and CDR2 SYDVKM. V was trimmed by 6 bases and J by 5 bases, leaving 19 bases between them. CDR3 DNA: TGTGCCAGCAGCCCTAGACAGGCATGGAGGGAGACCCAGTACTTC. This encodes CASSPRQAWRETQYF.

V is TRBV7-7 and J is TRBJ2-1, with 8 bases identical to TRBD2. The CDR3 spans 16 residues. Germline trimming cut 3 bases from V and 0 bases from J; bases unmatched to any gene: 4. Germline V CDR1 and CDR2: SSHAT, FNYEAQ (reference sequence). DNA for the CDR3: TGTGCCAGCAGCTTGGTCAGCGGGGGCTCCTACAATGAGCAGTTCTTC. Its translation is CASSLVSGGSYNEQFF.

The V call is TRBV4-3, the J call TRBJ1-4, with no clear D. CDR1 and CDR2 (germline): LGHNA, YSLEER. V gave up 1 base and J gave up 7 bases, with 13 bases separating them. The CDR3 runs to 15 residues. CDR3 sequence: CASSQVSGDGEKLFF. The CDR3 coding sequence is TGCGCCAGCAGCCAAGTTTCCGGGGATGGTGAAAAACTGTTTTTT.

This clone was picked up a small number of times. The rearrangement links TRBV2 to TRBJ2-5; a weak D match, TRBD2 (5 bases). Germline CDR1 SNHLY, CDR2 FYNNEI. This CDR3 is built from 10 residues. V was pared by 4 bases and J by 12 bases, with 9 bases between. As DNA, the CDR3 is TGTGCCAGCAGTGGACTACTTGAGTACTTC. This codes for CASSGLLEYF.